This T cell receptor (beta chain) stems from a study of control samples from healthy donors and cancer patients. Remarks on this clone: At the DNA level, this CDR3 is encoded by other sequences in the same sample as well.

Repertoires were generated with immunoSEQ multiplex PCR, while TCRdb's copy carries only in-frame clones and drops some. This repertoire shows about 150,000 clones, around 94% found once; its top ten account for around 1.3%. Sequencing was performed on blood. The receptor was isolated from a woman under 30 in good health.

Here the CDR3 reads CASGRSNQPQHF. DNA for the CDR3: TGTGCCAGCGGGCGTAGCAATCAGCCCCAGCATTTT. V and J are TRBV6-5 and TRBJ1-5, with unresolved D. The CDR3 consists of 12 residues. Trimming took 8 bases from V and 0 from J, leaving 5 bases between them. From germline, CDR1 is MNHEY and CDR2 SVGAGI.